The 31 T cell receptor beta chains below all came from one sample that was sequenced in a study of T-cell memory formation after mild COVID-19. Using its own MiXCR run on the 5' RACE reads, TCRdb lists one record per CDR3 protein. This sample carries fewer than 450,000 distinct CDR3 sequences, roughly 26% of them seen once, and the ten largest clones take 8.5% to 10%. Sequences were obtained from PBMCs or a T cell subset sorted from them (not recorded which). These receptors were obtained from an adult woman who had mild COVID-19 (a few samples of this study predate the infection). Cell type and time point are not known.

This chain connects TRBV24-1 to TRBJ1-1; D gene uncertain. V dropped 6 bases and J dropped 5 bases, with 9 bases sitting between them. CDR3 size: 12 residues. The germline CDR1 and CDR2 sequences are KGHDR and SFDVKD. CDR3 sequence (DNA): TGTGCCACCAGTAATCCGGGGACTGAAGCTTTCTTT. Translation gives CATSNPGTEAFF.

The V call is TRBV7-9, the J call TRBJ1-5; TRBD1 is a possible D gene (6 bases). The CDR3 consists of 15 residues. From germline, CDR1 is SEHNR and CDR2 FQNEAQ (reference sequence). V dropped 5 bases and J dropped 1 base, with 12 bases sitting between them. CDR3 sequence (DNA): TGTGCCAGCAGCCCCGGACAGCAGAGCAATCAGCCCCAGCATTTT. This encodes CASSPGQQSNQPQHF.

The chain has TRBV7-3 and TRBJ2-1; D not resolved. The CDR3 loop spans 16 amino acids. Germline lookup yields CDR1 SGHTA and CDR2 FQGTGA. V lost 4 bases, J lost 0 bases, and 13 bases lay in between. CDR3 region: CASSSGWGSSYNEQFF. CDR3 in DNA: TGTGCCAGCAGCTCGGGCTGGGGTAGCTCCTACAATGAGCAGTTCTTC.

The rearrangement uses TRBV12-3 or TRBV12-4 and TRBJ1-2; possible D gene TRBD1, 6 bases. The CDR3 totals 13 residues. Trimming stripped 7 bases from V and 8 bases from J, with 17 bases between. The chain's CDR3 is CASTLGAGVGYTF. DNA for the CDR3: TGTGCCAGCACCTTGGGGGCAGGGGTAGGCTACACCTTC.

This clonotype was seen at least ten times. This chain uses TRBV20-1 with TRBJ2-7, with 11 bases matching TRBD2. The CDR3 is 17 amino acids. The V segment lost 0 bases and the J segment 4 bases; nucleotides outside the gene matches: 11. In germline, CDR1 is DFQATT, CDR2 SNEGSKA (reference sequence). The CDR3 sequence is CSARDKSRLAGLYEQYF. The CDR3 DNA reads as TGCAGTGCTAGAGATAAATCTCGACTAGCGGGACTATACGAGCAGTACTTC.

V is TRBV15 and J is TRBJ1-3; the D gene is possibly TRBD1 (5 bases). Trimming took 3 bases from V and 4 from J, leaving 7 bases between them. The CDR3 contains 13 residues. The germline V gene encodes CDR1 LNHNV and CDR2 YYDKDF (reference sequence). CDR3: CATSSRVGNTIYF. CDR3 DNA sequence: TGTGCCACCAGCAGCAGGGTGGGAAACACCATATATTTT.

The chain recombines TRBV12-3 or TRBV12-4 with TRBJ2-2; 13 bases agree with TRBD2. Trimming removed 1 base from V and 5 bases from J; junction bases left unmatched: 4. The CDR3 contains 17 residues. The CDR3 DNA reads TGTGCCAGCAGTTTAGGGGGGACTAGCGGGACTACCGGGGAGCTGTTTTTT. This gives the protein CASSLGGTSGTTGELFF.

This clonotype turned up a few times. The chain carries TRBV12-3 or TRBV12-4 and TRBJ1-2; the D gene is possibly TRBD1 (6 bases). This CDR3 has 12 residues. V shed 3 bases and J shed 6 bases, with 8 bases lying between them. As DNA, the CDR3 is TGTGCCAGCAGTTTTCGGACAGATGGCTACACCTTC. It is translated as CASSFRTDGYTF.

V is TRBV18 and J is TRBJ2-7, with 9 nucleotides matching TRBD1. Germline CDR1 and CDR2: KGHSH and LQKENI. There are 13 residues in the CDR3. V shed 11 bases and J 3 bases; nucleotides not matched to a gene: 8. The CDR3 DNA sequence: TGTGCCCCTCGCCGGGACAGGGTCTACGAGCAGTACTTC. Translating it yields CAPRRDRVYEQYF.

This clonotype was detected many times. The chain is built from TRBV5-1 and TRBJ1-1, with TRBD1 matching over 7 bases. Unmatched junction bases numbered 10, after V lost 4 bases and J lost 4 bases. The CDR3 sequence is 15 residues long. Germline V gene data show CDR1 as SGHRS and CDR2 as YFSETQ. CDR3 DNA: TGCGCCAGCAGCCCACATGAGACAGGGCTCACTGAAGCTTTCTTT. Translating gives CASSPHETGLTEAFF.

The table lists this clonotype with many counts. The chain uses TRBV7-2 and TRBJ2-3; D is ambiguous. CDR1 and CDR2 (germline): SGHTA, FQGNSA. The V end lost 3 bases, the J end lost 4 bases, and 8 bases lay between the germline ends. The CDR3 is 13 residues long. The CDR3 DNA reads TGTGCCAGCAGCTTTGGGTTCCCAGATACGCAGTATTTT. Translation gives CASSFGFPDTQYF.

This clonotype occurred a few times. V is TRBV2 and J is TRBJ2-3; 10 positions agree with TRBD2. V shed 3 bases, J shed 3 bases, and the junction held 9 bases outside the gene matches. The CDR3 sequence is 17 residues long. Germline V gene lookup returns CDR1 SNHLY and CDR2 FYNNEI. The CDR3 DNA sequence: TGTGCCAGCAGTGACCTAGCGGGAGCCTTTCAGACAGATACGCAGTATTTT. Translation gives CASSDLAGAFQTDTQYF.

V and J are TRBV10-3 and TRBJ2-1; the match to TRBD2 covers 14 bases. The CDR3 runs to 16 residues. V was clipped by 2 bases and J by 6 bases; unmatched bases: 3. CDR1 is ENHRY, CDR2 SYGVKD, per germline. The CDR3 is CAISEEGLAGVNEQFF. Here the CDR3 DNA reads TGTGCCATCAGTGAGGAGGGACTAGCGGGAGTCAATGAGCAGTTCTTC.

V gene TRBV10-3 combines with J gene TRBJ2-7; 7 bases line up with TRBD1. Per the germline V gene, CDR1 is ENHRY and CDR2 is SYGVKD. The CDR3 totals 11 residues. V shed 9 bases and J 7 bases; nucleotides not matched to a gene: 6. CDR3 sequence (DNA): TGTGCCATTGGGACAGCTCAAGAGCAGTACTTC. This encodes CAIGTAQEQYF.

V is TRBV21-1 and J is TRBJ2-7; TRBD1, the table's D call, lacks a check against the DNA. TRBV21-1 is described as a pseudogene. The CDR3 is 14 residues long. CDR3 protein: CASSKERGPDEQYF. Here the CDR3 DNA reads TGTGCCAGCAGCAAAGAGAGGGGGCCCGACGAGCAGTACTTC.

The gene calls are TRBV30 and TRBJ1-5, with D maybe TRBD1 (5 bases). The ends were cut back, 4 bases at V and 10 bases at J, with 17 bases in the middle. The CDR3 length is 13 residues. Germline CDR1 reads GTSNPN; CDR2 reads SVGIG (reference sequence). The DNA for the CDR3 is TGTGCCTGGAACCCGGGGCTGAATGGTCCCCAGCATTTT. It translates to CAWNPGLNGPQHF.

The chain has TRBV9 and TRBJ2-6, with 11 bases lining up with TRBD2. This CDR3 spans 17 amino acids. J gave up 2 bases and V 3 bases, and 4 bases lay outside the gene matches. Germline assignment: CDR1 SGDLS and CDR2 YYNGEE. The DNA for the CDR3 is TGTGCCAGCAGCGCCACTAGCGGGAGAGCTGGGGCCAACGTCCTGACTTTC. Translating gives CASSATSGRAGANVLTF.

There are a few counts of this clonotype. This chain uses TRBV7-6 with TRBJ2-3; D unclear. V lost 0 bases to trimming and J lost 6 bases, with 13 bases between them. Per germline, CDR1 SGHVS and CDR2 FNYEAQ. The CDR3 sequence is 15 residues long. DNA of the CDR3: TGTGCCAGCAGCTTAGCCGGGCTACCTCCGGATACGCAGTATTTT. Translating it yields CASSLAGLPPDTQYF.

The chain employs TRBV30 and TRBJ1-2, with 9 nucleotides matching TRBD1. Per the germline V gene, CDR1 is GTSNPN and CDR2 is SVGIG (reference sequence). V lost 0 bases to trimming and J lost 5 bases; unmatched junction nucleotides: 19. The CDR3 is made up of 19 amino acids. CDR3 amino acids: CAWSVRGTGTGNSRYGYTF. The CDR3 DNA reads as TGTGCCTGGAGTGTACGTGGGACCGGGACAGGGAATAGTCGGTATGGCTACACCTTC.

There are a few counts of this clonotype. The J gene is TRBJ1-2, the V gene TRBV14, with D unclear. Germline lookup yields CDR1 SGHDN and CDR2 FVKESK. Trimming removed 0 bases at V and 4 bases at J, with 9 bases between. The CDR3 consists of 14 residues. The CDR3 DNA sequence: TGTGCCAGCAGCCAAGATGGGAGGATCTATGGCTACACCTTC. Its translation is CASSQDGRIYGYTF.

This chain links TRBV9 with TRBJ1-1; perhaps TRBD1 as D (6 bases). Germline V gives CDR1 SGDLS, CDR2 YYNGEE. The CDR3 is made up of 13 amino acids. Trimming took off 3 bases at V and 7 bases at J, with 13 bases between the two ends. Written as DNA, the CDR3 is TGTGCCAGCAGCGCCCAGACAGGCTTTGAAGCTTTCTTT. Its protein is CASSAQTGFEAFF. The variable domain in full, with the rest retrieved from reference TRBV9 and TRBJ1-1, is DSGVTQTPKHLITATGQRVTLRCSPRSGDLSVYWYQQSLDQGLQFLIQYYNGEERAKGNILERFSAQQFPDLHSELNLSSLELGDSALYFCASSAQTGFEAFFGQGTRLTVV.

This clonotype has just one count. The V and J genes are TRBV6-5 and TRBJ1-2; tentative D call: TRBD1 (6 bases). This CDR3 spans 15 amino acids. Germline V gene sequence: CDR1 MNHEY, CDR2 SVGAGI. Trimming shortened V by 0 bases and J by 2 bases, and 10 bases separated the two germline ends. This chain's CDR3 is CASSYSTQGNYGYTF. CDR3 coding DNA: TGTGCCAGCAGTTACTCAACACAGGGCAACTATGGCTACACCTTC.

The gene calls are TRBV7-9 and TRBJ2-3, with 7 positions matching TRBD1. The ends lost 4 bases at V and 5 bases at J; junction bases unmatched: 0. The CDR3 runs 12 residues. Germline CDR1 and CDR2: SEHNR and FQNEAQ (reference sequence). The CDR3 region is CASSWDRDTQYF. The CDR3 bases are TGTGCCAGCAGCTGGGACAGAGATACGCAGTATTTT.

This clonotype came up a few times. The CDR3 here is CASSSPGQGDYEQYF. The CDR3 bases are TGTGCCAGCAGTTCGCCGGGACAGGGGGACTACGAGCAGTACTTC. This chain uses TRBV6-2 or TRBV6-3 with TRBJ2-7, with 11 bases that match TRBD1. V shed 4 bases and J 3 bases; nucleotides not matched to a gene: 5. The CDR3 sequence is 15 residues long. Germline values: CDR1 MNHEY, CDR2 SVGEGT.

The V and J genes are TRBV3-1 and TRBJ1-2; D is unresolved. This CDR3 region has 16 residues. The V gene's germline CDR1 is LGHDT and CDR2 YNNKEL (reference sequence). Trimming left V 0 bases short and J 4 bases short, with 15 bases between. CDR3 sequence (DNA): TGTGCCAGCAGCCAAGATCTCGGCACTCCGAGCTATGGCTACACCTTC. As protein: CASSQDLGTPSYGYTF.

This clonotype has more than one count but fewer than ten. The rearrangement uses TRBV12-5 and TRBJ2-4; D ambiguous. This CDR3 comprises 11 residues. Germline V gene data show CDR1 as LGHNT and CDR2 as FRNRAP. V lost 3 bases to trimming and J lost 6 bases, with 3 bases between them. DNA of the CDR3: TGTGCTAGTGGTTTTGGAAACATTCAGTACTTC. Translation: CASGFGNIQYF.

J is TRBJ2-1 and V is TRBV11-2; 7 bases agree with TRBD2. Per germline, CDR1 SGHAT and CDR2 FQNNGV. The trim removed 0 bases at V and 10 bases at J, leaving 3 bases unmatched. CDR3 length equals 13 residues. The CDR3 DNA reads TGTGCCAGCAGCTTAGAAGTGGGGGGGGAGCAGTTCTTC. It yields the protein CASSLEVGGEQFF.

The chain recombines TRBV20-1 with TRBJ1-2; D gene ambiguous. The germline V and J ends were trimmed by 5 bases and 0 bases, with 10 bases remaining between them. Per the germline V gene, CDR1 is DFQATT and CDR2 is SNEGSKA (reference sequence). This CDR3 is built from 13 residues. The CDR3 DNA sequence: TGCAGTGCTCGACGAGCGGCTAACTATGGCTACACCTTC. Its protein is CSARRAANYGYTF.

This clonotype was seen more than once but under ten times. The V gene is TRBV12-3 or TRBV12-4, the J gene TRBJ1-2, with TRBD1 matching 9 bases. J lost 10 bases, V lost 6 bases, and 9 bases had no gene match. The CDR3 covers 13 residues. CDR3 amino acids: CASRTGTGLDYTF. The CDR3 coding sequence is TGTGCCAGCAGAACGGGGACAGGGTTGGACTACACCTTC.

This clonotype has just a few counts. V and J are TRBV7-8 and TRBJ2-7, with a weak D call TRBD2 (5 bases). The CDR3 extends over 13 amino acids. Germline CDR1 SGHVS, CDR2 FQNEAQ. Trimming left V 4 bases short and J 3 bases short, with 10 bases between. CDR3 sequence (DNA): TGTGCCAGCAGCTCGGCGGGCAGCTACGAGCAGTACTTC. Translated, it gives CASSSAGSYEQYF.

This clonotype was seen more than once but under ten times. This chain connects TRBV30 to TRBJ2-3; 10 positions match TRBD2. Germline loops: CDR1 GTSNPN, CDR2 SVGIG (reference sequence). The CDR3 has 15 amino acids. Unmatched junction bases numbered 10, after V lost 4 bases and J lost 6 bases. The CDR3 coding sequence is TGTGCCTGGACCCCAGCGGGGGGGTCGTGGGATACGCAGTATTTT. It is translated as CAWTPAGGSWDTQYF.